Sequencing of this T cell receptor beta chain was carried out in a study of cytomegalovirus exposure and HLA in healthy donors. Study results and caveats: In vitro work confirmed that a few CMV-associated chains recognize CMV antigens. Most TCR sequences were rare, but some public TCRs occurred in many donors. A classifier reportedly called cytomegalovirus status with high sensitivity and specificity.

Germline CDR1 reads MNHEY; CDR2 reads SMNVEV (reference sequence). This CDR3 has 14 amino acids. J lost 4 bases, V lost 6 bases, and 8 bases had no gene match. PCR was performed using 60 Vbeta and 13 Jbeta primers. The data were produced by immunoSEQ multiplex PCR, yet TCRdb's version contains in-frame clones alone and is incomplete. The sample has 90,000 to 150,000 clones, around 79% seen once; the top ten hold about 3.3%. As concerns this clone: The antigen is undetermined.

V gene TRBV27 combines with J gene TRBJ1-1, with 7 positions matching TRBD1. Sequencing was carried out using PBMCs. This clonotype originated in a woman aged 25 to 39 in good health and CMV-seropositive. DNA for the CDR3: TGTGCCAGCAGCCAGACAGGGCCCCTCACTGAAGCTTTCTTT. Encoded protein: CASSQTGPLTEAFF.